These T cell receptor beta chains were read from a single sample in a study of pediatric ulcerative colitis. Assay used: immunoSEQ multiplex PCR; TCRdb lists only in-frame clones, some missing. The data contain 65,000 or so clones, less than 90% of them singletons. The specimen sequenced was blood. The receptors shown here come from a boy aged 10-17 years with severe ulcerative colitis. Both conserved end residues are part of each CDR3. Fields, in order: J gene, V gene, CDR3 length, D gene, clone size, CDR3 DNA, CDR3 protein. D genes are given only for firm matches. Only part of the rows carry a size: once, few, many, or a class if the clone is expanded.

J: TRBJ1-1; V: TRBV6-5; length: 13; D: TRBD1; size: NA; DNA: TGTGCCAGCAGGCGTACAGGGGGAAGAGAAGCTTTCTTT; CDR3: CASRRTGGREAFF
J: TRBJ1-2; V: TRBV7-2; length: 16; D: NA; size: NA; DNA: TGTGCCAGCAGCTCCCTGGGGGGAGATCGGAACTATGGCTACACCTTC; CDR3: CASSSLGGDRNYGYTF
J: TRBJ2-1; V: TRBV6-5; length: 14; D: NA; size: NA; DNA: TGTGCCAGCAGTTACGCGGCGACTTACAATGAGCAGTTCTTC; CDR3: CASSYAATYNEQFF
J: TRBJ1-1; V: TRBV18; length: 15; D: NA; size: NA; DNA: TGTGCCAGCTCACCACCGTCAGGGAAGGACACTGAAGCTTTCTTT; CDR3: CASSPPSGKDTEAFF
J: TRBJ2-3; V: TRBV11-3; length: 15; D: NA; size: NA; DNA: TGTGCCAGCAGCTCAAGGGGCCCGGGGACAGATACGCAGTATTTT; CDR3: CASSSRGPGTDTQYF
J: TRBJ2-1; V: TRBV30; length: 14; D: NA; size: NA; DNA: TGTGCCTGGAGTGAAGGGGGGCCATACAATGAGCAGTTCTTC; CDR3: CAWSEGGPYNEQFF
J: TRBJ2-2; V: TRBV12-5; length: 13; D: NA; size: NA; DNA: TGTGCTAGTGGTTTGACCGACACCGGGGAGCTGTTTTTT; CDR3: CASGLTDTGELFF
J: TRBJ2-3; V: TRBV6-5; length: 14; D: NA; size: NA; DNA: TGTGCCAGCAGTTTCGAGCCCGAAGGAGATACGCAGTATTTT; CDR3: CASSFEPEGDTQYF
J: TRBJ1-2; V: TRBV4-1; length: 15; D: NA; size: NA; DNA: TGCGCCAGCAGCCAAGGGCGCGGGTTTCCCTCTGGCTACACCTTC; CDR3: CASSQGRGFPSGYTF
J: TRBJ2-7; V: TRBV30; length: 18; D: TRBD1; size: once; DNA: TGTGCCTGGAGTGCATGGGGGTTCCGGGACAGGGAGGCGGGCGAGCAGTACTTC; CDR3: CAWSAWGFRDREAGEQYF
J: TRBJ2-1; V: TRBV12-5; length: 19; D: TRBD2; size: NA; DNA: TGTGCTAGTGGTTTGGTAGTTGCGGGAGGTCTGAACTCCTACAATGAGCAGTTCTTC; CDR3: CASGLVVAGGLNSYNEQFF
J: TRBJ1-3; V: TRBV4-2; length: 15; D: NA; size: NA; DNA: TGTGCCAGCAGCCAGGCGCTTAACTCTGGAAACACCATATATTTT; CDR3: CASSQALNSGNTIYF
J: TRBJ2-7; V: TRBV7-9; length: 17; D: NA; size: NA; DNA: TGTGCCAGCAGCCGGCGGGAAGCCGGGCCGAATAACTACGAGCAGTACTTC; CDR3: CASSRREAGPNNYEQYF
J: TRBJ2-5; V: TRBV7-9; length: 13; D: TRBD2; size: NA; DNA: TGTGCCAGCATTCCTAGCGGGACAGAGACCCAGTACTTC; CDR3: CASIPSGTETQYF
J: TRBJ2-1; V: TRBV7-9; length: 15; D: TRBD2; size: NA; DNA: TGTGCCAGCAGCGGTCTAGCGGGGGTGAACAATGAGCAGTTCTTC; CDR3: CASSGLAGVNNEQFF
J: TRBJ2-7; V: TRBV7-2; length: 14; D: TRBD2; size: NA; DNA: TGTGCCAGCAGCCCCCAAGCGGGAGGCTACGAGCAGTACTTC; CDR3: CASSPQAGGYEQYF
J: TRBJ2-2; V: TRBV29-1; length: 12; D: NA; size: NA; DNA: TGCAGCGTTGACGGGGGTGCCGGGGAGCTGTTTTTT; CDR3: CSVDGGAGELFF
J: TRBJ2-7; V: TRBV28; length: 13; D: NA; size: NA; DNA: TGTGCCGTCAGGACAGAAAGCTCCTACGAGCAGTACTTC; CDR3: CAVRTESSYEQYF
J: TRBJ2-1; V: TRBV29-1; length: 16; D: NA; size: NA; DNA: TGCAGCGTTGTTAGGCGGGCGACAAGCTCCTACAATGAGCAGTTCTTC; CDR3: CSVVRRATSSYNEQFF
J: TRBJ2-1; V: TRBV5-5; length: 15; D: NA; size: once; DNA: TGTGCCAGCAGCATTTGGGGAGGCCCGGGGGATGAGCAGTTCTTC; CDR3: CASSIWGGPGDEQFF
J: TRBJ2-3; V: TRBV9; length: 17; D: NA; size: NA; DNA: TGTGCCAGCAGCGTAGGAATTTCTGAGGCGAACACAGATACGCAGTATTTT; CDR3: CASSVGISEANTDTQYF
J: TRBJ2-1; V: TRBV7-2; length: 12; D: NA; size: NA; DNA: TGTGCCAGCAGCTTAGTTCCGGGTGAGCAGTTCTTC; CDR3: CASSLVPGEQFF
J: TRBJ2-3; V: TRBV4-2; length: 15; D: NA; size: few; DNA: TGTGCCAGCAGCCAAGCGGAGAGTCAGACAGATACGCAGTATTTT; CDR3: CASSQAESQTDTQYF
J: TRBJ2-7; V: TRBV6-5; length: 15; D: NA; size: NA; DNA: TGTGCCAGCAGGAGGAAGAGAGACGCTACCTACGAGCAGTACTTC; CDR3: CASRRKRDATYEQYF
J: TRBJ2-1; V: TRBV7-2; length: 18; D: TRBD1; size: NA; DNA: TGTGCCAGCAGCTCTACGGGACAGGCCCGCCCTGAATACAATGAGCAGTTCTTC; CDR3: CASSSTGQARPEYNEQFF
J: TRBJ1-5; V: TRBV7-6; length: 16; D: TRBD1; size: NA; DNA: TGTGCCAGCAGCCGAAACGGACAGGGAGCCTTTGAGCCCCAGCATTTT; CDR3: CASSRNGQGAFEPQHF
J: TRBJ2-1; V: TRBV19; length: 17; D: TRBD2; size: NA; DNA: TGTGCCAGTAGTATCTTTTCCCTAGCGGGGGCCTACAATGAGCAGTTCTTC; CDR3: CASSIFSLAGAYNEQFF
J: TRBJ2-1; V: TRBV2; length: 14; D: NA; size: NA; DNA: TGTGCCAGCATATTCAGGCTGGAATACAATGAGCAGTTCTTC; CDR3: CASIFRLEYNEQFF
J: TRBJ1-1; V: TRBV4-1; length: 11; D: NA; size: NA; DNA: TGCGCCAGCAGCCAATCAGGGGAAGCTTTCTTT; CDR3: CASSQSGEAFF
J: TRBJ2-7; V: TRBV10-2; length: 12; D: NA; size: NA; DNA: TGCGCCAGCAGGGACAGCTCCTACGAGCAGTACTTC; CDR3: CASRDSSYEQYF
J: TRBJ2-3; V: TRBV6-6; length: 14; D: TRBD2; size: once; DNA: TGTGCCAGCAGTTACACCGCTAGCGGAGATACGCAGTATTTT; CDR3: CASSYTASGDTQYF
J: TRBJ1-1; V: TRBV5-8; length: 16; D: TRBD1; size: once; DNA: TGTGCCAGCAGCCTCCTACAGGGGGCAAGCGGCACTGAAGCTTTCTTT; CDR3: CASSLLQGASGTEAFF
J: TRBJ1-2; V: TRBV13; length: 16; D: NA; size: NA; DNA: TGTGCCAGCAGCACGCGGGGGGCGCAGGCTAACTATGGCTACACCTTC; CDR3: CASSTRGAQANYGYTF
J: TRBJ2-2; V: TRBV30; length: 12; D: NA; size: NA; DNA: TGTGCCTGGAGTGTAGGGGGCGGGGAGCTGTTTTTT; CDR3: CAWSVGGGELFF
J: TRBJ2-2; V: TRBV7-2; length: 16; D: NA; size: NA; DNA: TGTGCCAGCAGCTTAGTTTGGGGGTTTAACACCGGGGAGCTGTTTTTT; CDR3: CASSLVWGFNTGELFF
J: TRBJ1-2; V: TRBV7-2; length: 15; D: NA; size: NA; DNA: TGTGCCAGCAGCTTAGACCCGGGGGCAGGATATGGCTACACCTTC; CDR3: CASSLDPGAGYGYTF
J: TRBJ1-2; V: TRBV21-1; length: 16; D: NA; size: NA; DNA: TGTGCCAGCAGCAAAGTCAGGGGGGGTGTGTCCTATGGCTACACCTTC; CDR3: CASSKVRGGVSYGYTF
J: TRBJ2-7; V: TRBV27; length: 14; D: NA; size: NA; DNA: TGTGCCAGCAGTCCAACTACTTACTCCTACGAGCAGTACTTC; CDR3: CASSPTTYSYEQYF
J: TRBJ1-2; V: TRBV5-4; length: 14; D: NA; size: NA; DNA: TGTGCCAGCAGCGAATCTACAGGGCCCTATGGCTACACCTTC; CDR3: CASSESTGPYGYTF
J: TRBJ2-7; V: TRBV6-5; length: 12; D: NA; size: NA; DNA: TGTGCCAGCAGTTCCGTCGGACACGAGCAGTACTTC; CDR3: CASSSVGHEQYF
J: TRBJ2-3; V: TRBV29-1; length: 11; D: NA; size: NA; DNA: TGCAGCTCTAGGAACACAGATACGCAGTATTTT; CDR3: CSSRNTDTQYF
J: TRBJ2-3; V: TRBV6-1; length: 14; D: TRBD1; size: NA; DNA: TGTGCCACCGGGACAGGGACCAGAGGAGATACGCAGTATTTT; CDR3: CATGTGTRGDTQYF
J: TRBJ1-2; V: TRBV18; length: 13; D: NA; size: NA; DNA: TGTGCCAGCTCACCGGACGGATCCTATGGCTACACCTTC; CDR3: CASSPDGSYGYTF
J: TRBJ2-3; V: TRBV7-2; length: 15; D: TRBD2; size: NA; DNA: TGTGCCAGCAGCTTAACTAGCGGGCTCACAGATACGCAGTATTTT; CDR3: CASSLTSGLTDTQYF
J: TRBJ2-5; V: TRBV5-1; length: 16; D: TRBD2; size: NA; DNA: TGCGCCAGCAGCTTGGTTTCTAGCGGGAATCAAGAGACCCAGTACTTC; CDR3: CASSLVSSGNQETQYF